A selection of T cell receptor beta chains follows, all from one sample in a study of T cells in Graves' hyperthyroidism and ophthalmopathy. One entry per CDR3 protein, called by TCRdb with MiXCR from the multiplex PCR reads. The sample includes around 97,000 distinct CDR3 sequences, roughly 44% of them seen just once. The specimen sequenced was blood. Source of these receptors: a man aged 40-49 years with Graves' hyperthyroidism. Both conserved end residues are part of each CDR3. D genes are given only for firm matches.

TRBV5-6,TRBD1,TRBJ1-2,CASRRAGTGYGYTF
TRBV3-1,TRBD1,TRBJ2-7,CASSQENPLGTVEVWEQYF
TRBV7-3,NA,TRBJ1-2,CASSLSIPGSGNTF
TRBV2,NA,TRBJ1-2,CASSVASLHYGYTF
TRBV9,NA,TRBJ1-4,CASSVDGHEKLFF
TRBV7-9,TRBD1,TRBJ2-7,CASSVGTGRYF
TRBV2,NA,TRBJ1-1,CASAGRVNTEAFF
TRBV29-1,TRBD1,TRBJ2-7,CSVLTGGGYEQYF
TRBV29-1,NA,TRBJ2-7,CSDAPARQATYEQYF
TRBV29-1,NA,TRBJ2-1,CSVEDAGANEQFF
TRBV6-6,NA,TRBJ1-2,CASKGGDYGYTF
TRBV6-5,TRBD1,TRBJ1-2,CASRDSLYGYTF
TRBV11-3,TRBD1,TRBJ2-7,CASSLGGTGKWEQYF
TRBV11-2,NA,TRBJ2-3,CASSLAEDTQYF
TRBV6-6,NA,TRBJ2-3,CASSADSTRTDTQYF
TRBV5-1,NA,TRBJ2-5,CASSPVEQGDFGETLYF
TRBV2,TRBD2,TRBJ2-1,CASRVAGSYNEQFF
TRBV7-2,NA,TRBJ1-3,CASSLKAGNTIYF
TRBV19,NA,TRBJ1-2,CASSMQLNYGYTF
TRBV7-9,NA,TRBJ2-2,CASSLGGGPGELFF
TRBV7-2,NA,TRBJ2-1,CASSLAQGSSYNEQFF
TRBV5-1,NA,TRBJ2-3,CASSHRGAGDTDTQYF
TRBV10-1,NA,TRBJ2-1,CASTLEGSPYNEQFF
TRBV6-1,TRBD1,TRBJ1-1,CAGSEGQGNTEAFF
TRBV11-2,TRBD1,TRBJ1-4,CTSSPNRGIFGKLFF
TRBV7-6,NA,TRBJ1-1,CASSLGQPGTEALF
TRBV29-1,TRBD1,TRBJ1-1,CSETTGGGDTEAFF
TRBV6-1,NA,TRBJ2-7,CASSRLGGPSSYEQYF
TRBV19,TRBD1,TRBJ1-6,CARATGETVSSPLHF
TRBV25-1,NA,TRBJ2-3,CASRAPGSDTQYF
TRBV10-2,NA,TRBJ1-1,CASSGGMGTEAFF
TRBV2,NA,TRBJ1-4,CASKRGGGNEKLFF
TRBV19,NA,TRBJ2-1,CASRGRNDQFF
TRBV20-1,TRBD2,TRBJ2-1,CSARGVSGSVDGQFF
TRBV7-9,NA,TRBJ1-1,CASSLPAGRMAFF
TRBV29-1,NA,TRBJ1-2,CSLVLRYGYTF
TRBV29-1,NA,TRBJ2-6,CSVELWDGANVLTF
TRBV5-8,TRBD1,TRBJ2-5,CASSPQGARETQYF
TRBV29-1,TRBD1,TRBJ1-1,CSADRGTEAFF
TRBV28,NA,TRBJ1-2,CASSLQGRTYGYTF
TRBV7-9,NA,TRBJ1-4,CASSFALSRQNEKLFF
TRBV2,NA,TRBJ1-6,CASRQALNSPPLHF
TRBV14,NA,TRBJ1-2,CASSQERGVSYGYTF
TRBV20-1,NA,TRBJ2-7,CSARNSGTAGYEQYF
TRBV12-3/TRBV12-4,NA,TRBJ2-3,CASGRRGTTDTQYF
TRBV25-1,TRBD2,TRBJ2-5,CASTWTSGQETQYF
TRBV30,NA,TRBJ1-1,CAWSQENTEAFF